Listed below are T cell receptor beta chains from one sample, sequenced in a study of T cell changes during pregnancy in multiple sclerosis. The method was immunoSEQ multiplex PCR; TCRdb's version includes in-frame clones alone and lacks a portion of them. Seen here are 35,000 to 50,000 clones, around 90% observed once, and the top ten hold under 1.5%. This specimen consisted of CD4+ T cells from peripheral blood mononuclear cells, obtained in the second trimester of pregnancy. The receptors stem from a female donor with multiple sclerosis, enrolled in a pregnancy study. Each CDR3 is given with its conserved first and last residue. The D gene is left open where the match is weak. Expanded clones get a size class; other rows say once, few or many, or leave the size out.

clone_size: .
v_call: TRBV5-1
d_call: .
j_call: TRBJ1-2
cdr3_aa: CASSLENRWSGYTF
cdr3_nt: TGCGCCAGCAGCTTGGAGAACAGGTGGTCCGGCTACACCTTC

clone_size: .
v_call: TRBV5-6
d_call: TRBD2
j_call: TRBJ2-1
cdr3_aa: CASRTTSGSYNEQFF
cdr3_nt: TGTGCCAGCAGGACGACTAGCGGTTCCTACAATGAGCAGTTCTTC

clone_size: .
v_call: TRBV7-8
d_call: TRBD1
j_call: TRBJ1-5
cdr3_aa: CASSKDRGGNQPQHF
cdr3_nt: TGTGCCAGCAGCAAAGACAGGGGCGGTAATCAGCCCCAGCATTTT

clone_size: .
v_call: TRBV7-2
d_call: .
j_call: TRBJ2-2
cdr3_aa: CASSPPGLNTGELFF
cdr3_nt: TGTGCCAGCAGCCCGCCGGGACTCAACACCGGGGAGCTGTTTTTT

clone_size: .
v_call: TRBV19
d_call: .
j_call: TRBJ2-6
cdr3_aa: CASSILEGLGSGANVLTF
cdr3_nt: TGTGCCAGTAGTATTCTTGAGGGACTCGGCTCTGGGGCCAACGTCCTGACTTTC

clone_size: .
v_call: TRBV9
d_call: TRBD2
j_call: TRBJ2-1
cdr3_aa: CASSVAGGRAADNEQFF
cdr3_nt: TGTGCCAGCAGCGTAGCGGGGGGACGAGCGGCGGACAATGAGCAGTTCTTC

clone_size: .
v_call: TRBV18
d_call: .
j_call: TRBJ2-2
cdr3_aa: CASSPITQGNTGELFF
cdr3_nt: TGTGCCAGCTCACCAATAACACAGGGGAACACCGGGGAGCTGTTTTTT

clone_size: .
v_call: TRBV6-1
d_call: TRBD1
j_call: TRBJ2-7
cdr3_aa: CASSEPRGLSYEQYF
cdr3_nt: TGTGCCAGCAGTGAACCCAGGGGGCTCTCCTACGAGCAGTACTTC

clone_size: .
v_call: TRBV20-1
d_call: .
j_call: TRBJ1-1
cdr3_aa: CSASVDLRAFF
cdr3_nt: TGCAGTGCTAGTGTGGATCTGAGGGCTTTCTTT

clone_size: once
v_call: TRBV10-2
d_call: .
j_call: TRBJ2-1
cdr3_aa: CASSLRNEQFF
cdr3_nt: TGCGCCAGCAGTCTACGCAATGAGCAGTTCTTC

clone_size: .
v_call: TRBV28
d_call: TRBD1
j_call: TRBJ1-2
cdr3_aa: CASRPGGYGYTF
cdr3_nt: TGTGCCAGCAGGCCAGGGGGATATGGCTACACCTTC

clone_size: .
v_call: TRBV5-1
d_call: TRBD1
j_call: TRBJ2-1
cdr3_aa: CASSISGQGAHEQFF
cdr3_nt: TGCGCCAGCAGCATTTCGGGACAGGGGGCTCATGAGCAGTTCTTC

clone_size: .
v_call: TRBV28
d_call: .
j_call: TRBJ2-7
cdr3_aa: CASSSGQRNEQYF
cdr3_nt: TGTGCCAGCAGTTCGGGACAAAGGAACGAGCAGTACTTC

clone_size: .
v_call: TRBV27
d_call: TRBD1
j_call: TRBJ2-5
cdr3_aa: CASSFPGQGMYQETQYF
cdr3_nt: TGTGCCAGCAGTTTCCCCGGACAGGGGATGTACCAAGAGACCCAGTACTTC

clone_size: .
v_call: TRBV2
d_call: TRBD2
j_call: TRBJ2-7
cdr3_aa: CASSGGTSRSYEQYF
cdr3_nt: TGTGCCAGCAGTGGGGGGACTAGCCGCTCCTACGAGCAGTACTTC

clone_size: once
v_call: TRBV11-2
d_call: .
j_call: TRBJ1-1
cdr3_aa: CASSPGGDLRAFF
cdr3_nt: TGTGCCAGCAGCCCCGGGGGTGACTTACGGGCTTTCTTT

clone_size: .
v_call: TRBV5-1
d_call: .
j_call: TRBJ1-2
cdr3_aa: CASSLWTMHGYTF
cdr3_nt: TGCGCCAGCAGCCTTTGGACAATGCATGGCTACACCTTC

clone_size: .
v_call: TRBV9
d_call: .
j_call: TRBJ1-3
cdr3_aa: CASSFTGSGNTIYF
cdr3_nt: TGTGCCAGCAGCTTCACAGGTTCTGGAAACACCATATATTTT

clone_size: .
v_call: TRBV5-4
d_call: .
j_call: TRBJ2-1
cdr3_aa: CASSLLRETYNEQFF
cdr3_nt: TGTGCCAGCAGCTTGTTACGGGAGACCTACAATGAGCAGTTCTTC

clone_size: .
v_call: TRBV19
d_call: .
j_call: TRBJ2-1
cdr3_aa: CASSIGVSGPYNEQFF
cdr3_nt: TGTGCCAGTAGTATAGGTGTAAGCGGGCCCTACAATGAGCAGTTCTTC

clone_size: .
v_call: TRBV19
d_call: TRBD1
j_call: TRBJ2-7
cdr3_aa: CASSHQGAYEQYF
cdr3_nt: TGTGCCAGTAGTCATCAGGGGGCCTACGAGCAGTACTTC

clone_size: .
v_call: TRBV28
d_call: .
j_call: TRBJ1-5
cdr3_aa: CASSLGDYNQPQHF
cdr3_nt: TGTGCCAGCAGTTTGGGGGACTACAATCAGCCCCAGCATTTT

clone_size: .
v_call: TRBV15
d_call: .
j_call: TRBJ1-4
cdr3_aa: CATSSDRIIKKLFF
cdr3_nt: TGTGCCACCAGCAGCGACAGGATAATTAAGAAACTGTTTTTT

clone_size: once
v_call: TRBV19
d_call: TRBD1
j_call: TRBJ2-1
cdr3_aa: CASSMNTGVIVAQFF
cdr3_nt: TGTGCCAGTAGTATGAACACAGGGGTTATAGTTGCGCAGTTCTTC

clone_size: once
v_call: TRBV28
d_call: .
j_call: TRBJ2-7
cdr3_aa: CASRGSSYEQYF
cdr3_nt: TGTGCCAGCAGGGGGAGCTCCTACGAGCAGTACTTC

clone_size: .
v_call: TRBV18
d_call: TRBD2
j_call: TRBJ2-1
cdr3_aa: CASSSGSNRNEQFF
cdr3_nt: TGTGCCAGCTCTAGCGGGAGTAATAGAAATGAGCAGTTCTTC

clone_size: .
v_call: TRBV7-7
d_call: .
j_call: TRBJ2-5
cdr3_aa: CASSFGRQETQYF
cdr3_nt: TGTGCTAGCAGCTTCGGTCGGCAAGAGACCCAGTACTTC

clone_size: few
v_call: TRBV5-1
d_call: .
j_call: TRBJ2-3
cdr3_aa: CASIRSERATDTQYF
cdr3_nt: TGCGCCAGCATACGGTCAGAGCGGGCCACAGATACGCAGTATTTT

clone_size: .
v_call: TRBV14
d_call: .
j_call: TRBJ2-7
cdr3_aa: CASSLLGVPSYEQYF
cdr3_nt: TGTGCCAGCAGCTTGCTAGGAGTCCCCTCCTACGAGCAGTACTTC

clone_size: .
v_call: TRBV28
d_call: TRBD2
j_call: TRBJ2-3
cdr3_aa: CASINGLERQYF
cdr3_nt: TGTGCCAGCATTAACGGACTAGAGAGGCAGTATTTT

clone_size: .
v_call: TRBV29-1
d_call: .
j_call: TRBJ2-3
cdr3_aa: CSVRGSPTPTDTQYF
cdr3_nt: TGCAGCGTCAGGGGATCCCCGACCCCAACAGATACGCAGTATTTT

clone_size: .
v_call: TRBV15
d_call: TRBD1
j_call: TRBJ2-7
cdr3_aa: CATSRDQGATYEQYF
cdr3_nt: TGTGCCACCAGCAGAGATCAGGGGGCGACCTACGAGCAGTACTTC

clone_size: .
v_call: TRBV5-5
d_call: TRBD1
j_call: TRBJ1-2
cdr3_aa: CASSLRDQGDRGYTF
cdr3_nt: TGTGCCAGCAGCTTGCGAGATCAGGGGGACCGTGGCTACACCTTC

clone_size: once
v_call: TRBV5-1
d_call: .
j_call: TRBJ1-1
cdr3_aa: CASSFSGERTEAFF
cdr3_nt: TGCGCCAGCAGTTTTTCAGGGGAACGCACTGAAGCTTTCTTT

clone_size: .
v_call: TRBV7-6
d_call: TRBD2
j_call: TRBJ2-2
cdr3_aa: CASRTGLAGTNTGELFF
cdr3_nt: TGTGCCAGCAGGACGGGACTAGCGGGTACGAATACCGGGGAGCTGTTTTTT

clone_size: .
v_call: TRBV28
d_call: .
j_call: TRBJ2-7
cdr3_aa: CASSFPQGGIYEQYF
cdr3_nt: TGTGCCAGCAGTTTTCCCCAAGGGGGTATCTACGAGCAGTACTTC

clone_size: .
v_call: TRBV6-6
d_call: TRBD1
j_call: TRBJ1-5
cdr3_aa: CASSAGTASNQPQHF
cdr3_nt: TGTGCCAGCAGCGCCGGGACAGCGAGCAATCAGCCCCAGCATTTT

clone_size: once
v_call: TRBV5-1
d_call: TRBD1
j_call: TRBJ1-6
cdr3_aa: CASSLVPDRGSSPLHF
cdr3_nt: TGCGCCAGCAGCTTGGTCCCGGACAGGGGTTCTTCACCCCTCCACTTT

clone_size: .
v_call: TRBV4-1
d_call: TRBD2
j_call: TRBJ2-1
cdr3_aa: CASSTRTSGSGNEQFF
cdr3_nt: TGCGCCAGCAGCACCCGGACTAGCGGGAGCGGCAATGAGCAGTTCTTC

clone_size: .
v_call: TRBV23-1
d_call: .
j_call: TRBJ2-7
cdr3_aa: CASSQSCGYEQYF
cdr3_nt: TGCGCCAGCAGTCAATCCTGCGGCTACGAGCAGTACTTC

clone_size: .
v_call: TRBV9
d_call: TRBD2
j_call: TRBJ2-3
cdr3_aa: CASSRTSGAPSTDTQYF
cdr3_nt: TGTGCCAGCAGCCGGACTAGCGGGGCCCCTAGCACAGATACGCAGTATTTT

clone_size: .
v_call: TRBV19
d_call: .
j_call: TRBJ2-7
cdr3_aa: CASSIQEGVVQYF
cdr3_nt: TGTGCCAGTAGTATCCAAGAGGGAGTGGTGCAGTACTTC